This TCR beta chain was identified in a study of beta chain features in type 1 diabetes. The overall study: Healthy donors and patients showed comparable age, gender and cell yields.

Note on this clone: What it recognizes is unknown.

Sequenced material consisted of expressed TCRB transcripts (all of the isolated RNA was reverse transcribed). An average of about 3.57 million reads was obtained for naive, central memory and regulatory T cell samples. TCRdb's table, derived via immunoSEQ multiplex PCR, lists solely in-frame clones and lacks some. The sample has around 650,000 clones, roughly an eighth seen once. Study findings and constraints: Shortening that was moderate but significant affected the TCRB CDR3s of Type 1 diabetes patients in all four CD4+ subsets. For cells with high TCR expression, cDNA sequencing could yield over-representation.

V dropped 9 bases and J dropped 1 base, with 16 bases sitting between them. Germline loops: CDR1 SGHTS, CDR2 YDEGEE. CDR3 length: 15 residues. The V gene is TRBV5-8, the J gene TRBJ2-2, with TRBD2 as a possible D gene (5 bases). The receptor comes from a man under 40 with type 1 diabetes. The sequenced material came from naive CD4+ T cells from blood. The CDR3: CATPPRGLNTGELFF. The CDR3 DNA reads as TGTGCCACCCCTCCTCGGGGATTGAACACCGGGGAGCTGTTTTTT.